The 27 T cell receptor beta chains given below trace back to one sample, sequenced in a study of T cells in Graves' hyperthyroidism and ophthalmopathy (dated by TCRdb to the late 2010s). To prepare the library, multiplex PCR was applied. These reads were obtained on an Illumina HiSeq 2000. TCR beta CDR3 regions were amplified from RNA transcripts. For the first round of RT-PCR on the TCR CDR3, the HTBI primer set was used together with the Qiagen OneStep RT-PCR kit. The public reads were reprocessed in TCRdb via fastp at Q25 and MiXCR, keeping in-frame beta chains. Each record represents a unique CDR3 protein, reported with the most common genes and DNA among its rows. This sample has hundreds of thousands of distinct CDR3 sequences in its table, and about a sixth of those were observed once. The top ten constitute less than 15% of the sample. Material for sequencing was blood. The source of these receptors is a woman aged 18-29 years with Graves' hyperthyroidism.

V gene TRBV29-1 combines with J gene TRBJ2-5; TRBD1 aligns across 7 bases. Germline trimming cut 3 bases from V and 4 bases from J; bases unmatched to any gene: 8. In germline, CDR1 is SQVTM, CDR2 ANQGSEA. The length of the CDR3 is 14 residues. In nucleotides, the CDR3 is TGCAGCGTTGATGATCGAGGGGGCGCAGAGACCCAGTACTTC. Translating gives CSVDDRGGAETQYF.

V is TRBV19 and J is TRBJ2-6; D perhaps matches TRBD1 (6 bases). With 5 bases removed from V and 2 bases from J, the gap between germline ends came to 16 bases. Per the germline V gene, CDR1 is LNHDA and CDR2 is SQIVND (reference sequence). The CDR3 runs to 17 residues. CDR3: CASSRSGQLAGANVLTF. The DNA for the CDR3 is TGTGCCAGTAGTCGTTCGGGACAACTGGCTGGGGCCAACGTCCTGACTTTC.

To note about this clonotype: With a much larger clone just one base away, this may be a read error. The rearrangement links TRBV28 to TRBJ1-5, with D uncertain. The CDR3 covers 12 residues. Germline CDR1 and CDR2: MDHEN and SYDVKM. Trimming removed 5 bases from V and 5 bases from J, with 7 bases in between. CDR3 bases: TGTGCCAGCAGTCCAAACGATCAGCCCCAGCATTTT. Its protein product is CASSPNDQPQHF. The variable domain in full, with the rest retrieved from reference TRBV28 and TRBJ1-5, is DVKVTQSSRYLVKRTGEKVFLECVQDMDHENMFWYRQDPGLGLRLIYFSYDVKMKEKGDIPEGYSVSREKKERFSLILESASTNQTSMYLCASSPNDQPQHFGDGTRLSIL.

This rearrangement joins TRBV5-6 to TRBJ2-2, with D hard to call. The CDR3 is made up of 14 amino acids. V lost 4 bases and J lost 2, with 9 bases in between. The germline CDR1 and CDR2 sequences are SGHDT and YYEEEE. CDR3 DNA: TGTGCCAGCAGCGCTGCTTTAAACACCGGGGAGCTGTTTTTT. Its protein product is CASSAALNTGELFF. Full variable domain (rest looked up from reference TRBV5-6 and TRBJ2-2): DAGVTQSPTHLIKTRGQQVTLRCSPKSGHDTVSWYQQALGQGPQFIFQYYEEEERQRGNFPDRFSGHQFPNYSSELNVNALLLGDSALYLCASSAALNTGELFFGEGSRLTVL.

The table lists this clonotype with many counts. The chain recombines TRBV3-1 with TRBJ2-7, with unresolved D. CDR1 and CDR2 (germline): LGHDT, YNNKEL (reference sequence). V dropped 4 bases and J dropped 4 bases, with 8 bases sitting between them. The CDR3 consists of 12 residues. The CDR3 sequence: CASSRKAYEQYF. CDR3 nucleotide sequence: TGTGCCAGCAGCCGTAAAGCTTACGAGCAGTACTTC.

This clonotype has at least ten counts. The gene calls are TRBV7-9 and TRBJ2-1; perhaps TRBD2 as D (6 bases). Trimming left V 5 bases short and J 8 bases short, with 19 bases between. The CDR3 is 15 amino acids. Germline V CDR1 and CDR2: SEHNR, FQNEAQ (reference sequence). The CDR3: CASSEWVLGGDEQFF. Written as DNA, the CDR3 is TGTGCCAGCAGCGAATGGGTCCTAGGAGGGGATGAGCAGTTCTTC.

The chain employs TRBV6-7 and TRBJ2-1; 14 bases are a match to TRBD2. TRBV6-7 is an open reading frame, and its role is uncertain. The CDR3 runs to 18 residues. Unmatched junction bases numbered 12, after V lost 7 bases and J lost 4 bases. The DNA for the CDR3 is TGTGCCAGCACTTTCGGACTAGCGGGAGGCGGTGAGTACAATGAGCAGTTCTTC. Its protein product is CASTFGLAGGGEYNEQFF.

In its sample, this clonotype was seen a few times. CDR3 in DNA: TGTGCCAGCAGTTCGGACGGACTGCCCTACGAGCAGTACTTC. Amino acids: CASSSDGLPYEQYF. The rearrangement links TRBV27 to TRBJ2-7; TRBD2 might be the D (5 bases). Germline CDR1 and CDR2: MNHEY and SMNVEV (reference sequence). There are 14 residues in the CDR3. V gave up 4 bases and J gave up 2 bases, with 12 bases separating them.

This clonotype occurred many times. The chain carries TRBV28 and TRBJ2-3; D call uncertain. Germline V gene sequence: CDR1 MDHEN, CDR2 SYDVKM. The germline V and J ends were trimmed by 6 bases and 5 bases, with 12 bases remaining between them. The CDR3 spans 13 residues. The CDR3, as DNA: TGTGCCAGCAGGCCCCATGGCTTAGATACGCAGTATTTT. Amino acid sequence: CASRPHGLDTQYF.

This clonotype was counted at least ten times. The chain has TRBV7-9 and TRBJ2-1, with 7 positions matching TRBD1. The CDR3 is made up of 15 amino acids. Germline assignment: CDR1 SEHNR and CDR2 FQNEAQ (reference sequence). Trimming at V came to 1 base and at J to 3 bases, leaving 3 bases not matched to a gene. This chain's CDR3 is CASSLDRTGYNEQFF. The CDR3 DNA reads TGTGCCAGCAGCTTAGACCGGACAGGCTACAATGAGCAGTTCTTC.

V usage is TRBV6-1 and J usage is TRBJ2-7; tentatively, D is TRBD1 (6 bases). Trimming shortened V by 9 bases and J by 7 bases, and 16 bases separated the two germline ends. The CDR3 runs 12 residues. Germline CDR1 is MNHNS and CDR2 is SASEGT. This CDR3 reads CASRTVDKEQYF. The CDR3 DNA is TGTGCCAGTAGGACAGTCGATAAAGAGCAGTACTTC.

J is TRBJ1-1 and V is TRBV7-9; D is undetermined. Germline V gives CDR1 SEHNR, CDR2 FQNEAQ (reference sequence). This CDR3 has 14 residues. The V end was cut by 5 bases, the J end by 2 bases, with 12 bases between. The CDR3 DNA reads as TGTGCCAGCAGCACAGAGGGTAGAAACACTGAAGCTTTCTTT. This encodes CASSTEGRNTEAFF.

At least ten counts were recorded for this clonotype. The chain joins TRBV2 to TRBJ1-5; tentative D call: TRBD1 (5 bases). V was shortened by 8 bases and J by 1 base, with 12 bases between the two germline ends. The germline CDR1 and CDR2 sequences are SNHLY and FYNNEI. This CDR3 region has 14 residues. CDR3 DNA sequence: TGTGCCAGCTCCAGGGCGGAAAGCAATCAGCCCCAGCATTTT. It is translated as CASSRAESNQPQHF. The full variable domain, in which reference TRBV2 and TRBJ1-5 provide the parts outside the CDR3, is EPEVTQTPSHQVTQMGQEVILRCVPISNHLYFYWYRQILGQKVEFLVSFYNNEISEKSEIFDDQFSVERPDGSNFTLKIRSTKLEDSAMYFCASSRAESNQPQHFGDGTRLSIL.

This clonotype was counted many times. The chain carries TRBV15 and TRBJ1-2; possible D gene TRBD1, 5 bases. Germline assignment: CDR1 LNHNV and CDR2 YYDKDF (reference sequence). The CDR3 has 15 amino acids. V was trimmed by 0 bases and J by 5 bases, leaving 13 bases between them. The CDR3 protein is CATSRDREFWYGYTF. The CDR3, as DNA: TGTGCCACCAGCAGAGACAGGGAGTTTTGGTATGGCTACACCTTC.

This clonotype has ten or more counts. The V gene is TRBV11-2, the J gene TRBJ1-1; 8 bases agree with TRBD1. Trimming removed 3 bases from V and 1 base from J; junction bases left unmatched: 1. The germline V gene has CDR1 SGHAT and CDR2 FQNNGV. The CDR3 extends over 14 amino acids. CDR3 nucleotide sequence: TGTGCCAGCAGCTTCGGGACAGGGAACACTGAAGCTTTCTTT. This codes for CASSFGTGNTEAFF.

The rearrangement joins TRBV2 to TRBJ2-2; no clear D gene. Germline V gives CDR1 SNHLY, CDR2 FYNNEI. Trimming left V 4 bases short and J 7 bases short, with 10 bases between. This CDR3 contains 13 residues. The CDR3 nucleotides read TGTGCCAGCAGTGTCGAGTTTAGCGGGGAGCTGTTTTTT. It encodes CASSVEFSGELFF. The full variable domain, with the rest looked up from reference TRBV2 and TRBJ2-2, is EPEVTQTPSHQVTQMGQEVILRCVPISNHLYFYWYRQILGQKVEFLVSFYNNEISEKSEIFDDQFSVERPDGSNFTLKIRSTKLEDSAMYFCASSVEFSGELFFGEGSRLTVL.

As to this clonotype: The junction shows a germline mismatch at one end, possibly a read error. The gene calls are TRBV7-2 and TRBJ1-2, with a weak D call TRBD1 (5 bases). CDR3 size: 15 residues. CDR1 and CDR2 (germline): SGHTA, FQGNSA. This CDR3 reads CASSLFLRELYGYIF. CDR3 DNA sequence: TGTGCCAGCAGCTTATTCCTCAGGGAATTATATGGCTACATCTTC.

This clonotype appeared many times. The chain joins TRBV19 to TRBJ1-1, with D perhaps matching TRBD1 (6 bases). CDR3 length: 17 amino acids. Looked up from germline, CDR1 is LNHDA and CDR2 is SQIVND (reference sequence). V was trimmed by 5 bases and J by 2 bases, leaving 21 bases between them. CDR3 DNA sequence: TGTGCCAGTAGTTCTCTTTTACAGGGTGGCGGAAACACTGAAGCTTTCTTT. This codes for CASSSLLQGGGNTEAFF.

This clonotype was counted at least ten times. The J gene is TRBJ2-7, the V gene TRBV6-1; 8 bases are shared with TRBD2. Germline CDR1 is MNHNS and CDR2 is SASEGT. Trimming at V came to 2 bases and at J to 5 bases, leaving 8 bases not matched to a gene. This CDR3 is 15 amino acids long. The CDR3 loop is CASSESTGGPDEQYF. The CDR3 nucleotides read TGTGCCAGCAGTGAATCAACGGGAGGGCCGGACGAGCAGTACTTC.

The chain combines TRBV7-8 with TRBJ2-7; D possibly uses TRBD1 or TRBD2 (5 bases each). Germline loops: CDR1 SGHVS, CDR2 FQNEAQ. Trimming took off 1 base at V and 5 bases at J, with 21 bases between the two ends. CDR3 size: 17 residues. This CDR3 reads CASSLVLGRGDPHEQYF. The CDR3, as DNA: TGTGCCAGCAGCTTAGTCCTAGGTAGAGGGGACCCTCACGAGCAGTACTTC.

This clonotype was counted at least ten times. The V gene is TRBV11-2, the J gene TRBJ2-7; 7 bases are a match to TRBD1. Trimming cost V 5 bases and J 2 bases; bases outside gene matches: 12. This CDR3 comprises 16 residues. In germline, CDR1 is SGHAT, CDR2 FQNNGV. CDR3 in DNA: TGTGCCAGCAGCAGAACATGGGACAGACTTACCTACGAGCAGTACTTC. This codes for CASSRTWDRLTYEQYF.

V and J are TRBV9 and TRBJ2-1, with a possible D match to TRBD2 (6 bases). CDR1 and CDR2 (germline): SGDLS, YYNGEE. The ends were cut back, 4 bases at V and 4 bases at J, with 15 bases in the middle. This CDR3 contains 15 residues. The DNA for the CDR3 is TGTGCCAGCAGCCAAACCGGGACTTTATACAATGAGCAGTTCTTC. Amino acids: CASSQTGTLYNEQFF. Supplemented by reference TRBV9 and TRBJ2-1, the full variable domain reads DSGVTQTPKHLITATGQRVTLRCSPRSGDLSVYWYQQSLDQGLQFLIQYYNGEERAKGNILERFSAQQFPDLHSELNLSSLELGDSALYFCASSQTGTLYNEQFFGPGTRLTVL.

This clonotype was detected ten times or more. The chain combines TRBV20-1 with TRBJ2-5; possibly TRBD2 for D (6 bases). CDR3 length equals 15 residues. V shed 3 bases and J shed 5 bases, with 19 bases lying between them. Germline assignment: CDR1 DFQATT and CDR2 SNEGSKA (reference sequence). CDR3 protein: CSARHVSGAGETQYF. CDR3 sequence (DNA): TGCAGTGCTAGGCACGTTTCCGGGGCGGGGGAGACCCAGTACTTC.

The sample holds many counts of this clonotype. The rearrangement uses TRBV9 and TRBJ1-2, with 7 positions matching TRBD1. Germline CDR1 SGDLS, CDR2 YYNGEE. CDR3 length equals 13 residues. The V segment lost 2 bases and the J segment 5 bases; nucleotides outside the gene matches: 3. CDR3 coding DNA: TGTGCCAGCAGCGTCGGCAGGGGGTATGGCTACACCTTC. It codes for CASSVGRGYGYTF.

A remark on this clonotype: This could be a read error, since a much larger clone is one nucleotide away. The chain joins TRBV28 to TRBJ1-1; no clear D gene. Germline V gene lookup returns CDR1 MDHEN and CDR2 SYDVKM. V lost 8 bases and J lost 2, with 15 bases in between. The CDR3 sequence is 14 residues long. The CDR3 nucleotides read TGTGCCAGCTTTCATTTCGGCTTAAACACTGAAGCTTTCTTT. Protein: CASFHFGLNTEAFF.

The chain combines TRBV2 with TRBJ2-2; maybe TRBD1 (7 bases). Looked up from germline, CDR1 is SNHLY and CDR2 is FYNNEI. This CDR3 contains 14 residues. V lost 4 bases, J lost 7 bases, and 13 bases lay in between. In nucleotides, the CDR3 is TGTGCCAGCAGTGTACCAGGGGGGAACGGGGAGCTGTTTTTT. Its translation: CASSVPGGNGELFF.

At least ten counts were recorded for this clonotype. The chain carries TRBV9 and TRBJ1-1; D ambiguous. CDR1 SGDLS and CDR2 YYNGEE come from the germline V gene. There are 13 residues in the CDR3. V dropped 0 bases and J dropped 6 bases, with 9 bases sitting between them. Here the CDR3 DNA reads TGTGCCAGCAGCGTAGGTACGGGAGCTGAAGCTTTCTTT. Its translation is CASSVGTGAEAFF.